This T cell receptor delta chain was sequenced during a study of gamma-delta T cells after stem cell transplantation. As concerns this clone: One end of the junction fails to match germline, which may point to a read error.

TCRdb reprocessed the RT-PCR reads using CATT. The sample lists 1,500 or so delta-chain clones; over 40% were seen once. The TCR was taken from a human donor. It is not recorded whose cells these are; they may come from a transplant donor. Input material: gamma-delta T cells.

The CDR3 here is CALGEPRPSLAQLFF. The CDR3 DNA follows: TGTGCTCTTGGGGAACCGCGTCCCAGTTTGGCACAACTATTCTTT. The chain couples TRDV1 to TRDJ2; D unresolved. The CDR3 has 15 amino acids. Germline-derived CDR1 and CDR2 are TSWWSYY and QGS.